The sequence of this T cell receptor beta chain was determined in a study of blood T cells in healthy people across ages (dated by TCRdb to between 2015 and 2017). At the level of the whole study: Template switching captured roughly one uniquely barcoded TCR beta cDNA molecule per two T cells in model experiments. The study analyzed two additional independent replicas of 1 million unique cDNA reads from the same blood draw for two donors, one aged 18 to 30 and one aged 80 or older. To avoid experimental bias, donors of different ages were distributed randomly across sequencing lanes. Four age groups were formed from the donors: young (average approximately 16 years), middle-aged (approximately 39), aged (62) and long-lived (less than 85). To track age-related changes in TCR beta repertoire diversity, the study relied on deep sequencing normalized with unique cDNA molecular identifiers. Beyond this particular receptor, the publication reports: A strong correlation was found between observed TCR beta diversity and the percentage of naive T cells measured by flow cytometry. Total diversity estimates from one million sequenced T cells were considered lower bounds and underestimates. Bulk unsorted PBMC profiling prevented conclusive comparison of naive and antigen-experienced compartments. As age increased, observed TCR beta diversity per million T cells dropped in a roughly linear way, and a significant reduction was already evident by age about 36. Because donor CMV infection status was unknown, age-related changes in expanded clonotypes were potentially confounded. Compared with the aged group, more naive CD4+ T cells, fewer expanded clones and increased TCR diversity were shown by the long-lived group, suggesting age selection.

The donors were some 36 Caucasian individuals from Russia, aged roughly 6 to 100 years, who were systemically healthy. About 9.1 milliliters of peripheral blood were collected from each donor into EDTA-treated Vacutainer tubes. PBMCs were isolated by Ficoll-Paque density-gradient centrifugation, with at least 6 million obtained per sample. Trizol reagent was used to extract total RNA from the PBMCs, yielding at least 6 micrograms per sample. For every donor, flow cytometry on a PBMC aliquot measured the percentage of naive CD45RAhigh/CD27high T cells. Libraries were prepared through 5' RACE. Sequenced on an Illumina HiSeq 2500. A second PCR of about 6 to 12 cycles was performed with a sample-barcoded 5' primer and a J-beta primer mix. A template-switch 5' adaptor carrying 12 random nucleotides introduced a unique molecular identifier onto each TCR beta cDNA molecule. Each sample yielded at least 3 million CDR3-containing paired-end reads. The Mint cDNA synthesis kit, primed by a TRBC-specific oligonucleotide, was used to synthesize first-strand cDNA from all RNA. Following uracil-DNA glycosylase treatment, all cDNA underwent a first 18-cycle PCR with the universal primers M1SS and BC2_uni_R. In the paper's pipeline: Normalization of each sample was performed by random selection of 1 million high-quality reads, each carrying a distinct molecular identifier. Reads with shared molecular identifiers were discarded instead of being binned into consensus sequences. CDR3 identification, clonotype clustering and error correction used MiTCR with a Q25 quality threshold and the strictest error-elimination algorithm. A nonparametric unseen species model with Euler transformation was used to estimate a lower bound on total TCR beta diversity. In TCRdb, the public reads were trimmed at Q25 with fastp and aligned with MiXCR, with productive beta chains retained. For every CDR3 protein sequence, its rows merge into one entry that carries the most common genes and DNA. Here the V and J calls rest on TCRdb's processing, not on the authors' analysis. For this sample there are fewer than 900,000 distinct CDR3 sequences; 43% appear just once. 20% to 25% of the sample goes to the ten largest clones.

This clonotype occurred a few times. The antigen it binds to is not known. Nothing much larger sits one base from this clone, and base qualities are not available. The germline ends are 12 bases apart after V is trimmed by 2 bases and J by 6 bases. The CDR3 has 14 amino acids, counting the end cysteine and phenylalanine. Only CDR3 DNA remains: 42 bases, in frame from the first base. Sequenced material: blood. Recombination linked TRBV12-3 or TRBV12-4 to TRBJ2-3, and possibly TRBD2, on 6 matching bases. This TCR came from a woman aged 55-75 years in good health. The nucleotides are TGTGCCAGCAGTTTAAGGGGTGCGGGGGATACGCAGTATTTT. Its product reads: CASSLRGAGDTQYF.